Listed here are 24 T cell receptor beta chains from one sample, sequenced in a study of T cell therapy after organ transplantation. The antigens these receptors bind are not known. Sample time point: 4-8 weeks after completion of therapy. Profiling relied on immunoSEQ multiplex PCR, and the TCRdb table lists in-frame clones only, not all of them. The profile shows 15,000 to 20,000 clones, 65% to 85% of them singletons. Sequencing was performed on CD8+ T cells from blood, taken after autologous CMV-specific T cell therapy. The receptor set was obtained from a human patient who had received a solid organ transplant and had CMV disease. Some T cells may be graft donor cells.

The V call is TRBV25-1, the J call TRBJ2-3; D might be TRBD1 (5 bases). The CDR3 covers 15 residues. V lost 1 base and J 4 bases, leaving 12 bases between the germline ends. Germline-derived CDR1 and CDR2 are MGHDK and SYGVNS. CDR3 sequence reads: CASSEFSGYSDTQYF. The CDR3 coding sequence is TGTGCCAGCAGTGAATTCTCAGGGTATTCAGATACGCAGTATTTT.

This clone showed up just a few times. The rearrangement uses TRBV27 and TRBJ1-1; no clear D gene. This CDR3 has 13 amino acids. Trimming removed 5 bases at V and 6 bases at J, with 13 bases between. CDR1 is MNHEY, CDR2 SMNVEV, per germline (reference sequence). The CDR3 here is CASSLMIEAEAFF. The CDR3 nucleotides read TGTGCCAGCAGTCTGATGATAGAAGCTGAAGCTTTCTTT.

This clone was observed a few times. The rearrangement links TRBV15 to TRBJ2-3; D unclear. CDR3 size: 17 residues. Germline V gives CDR1 LNHNV, CDR2 YYDKDF (reference sequence). V was pared by 0 bases and J by 8 bases, with 21 bases between. The CDR3 here is CATSRDDRGRGLGTQYF. The CDR3, as DNA: TGTGCCACCAGCAGAGATGATCGTGGACGTGGTTTAGGTACGCAGTATTTT.

The chain links TRBV6-5 to TRBJ2-5; 7 bases fit TRBD1. CDR1 is MNHEY, CDR2 SVGAGI, per germline. This CDR3 has 13 residues. V was pared by 8 bases and J by 5 bases, with 8 bases of the junction left unmatched. CDR3 nucleotide sequence: TGTGCCAGCGATACGACAGGGTGGGAGACCCAGTACTTC. Amino acid sequence: CASDTTGWETQYF.

This sequence joins TRBV7-8 and TRBJ1-1; no definite D call. V was pared by 5 bases and J by 5 bases, with 15 bases between. Germline-derived CDR1 and CDR2 are SGHVS and FQNEAQ. The CDR3 extends over 14 amino acids. CDR3 sequence reads: CASSLRRRDTEAFF. CDR3 DNA sequence: TGTGCCAGCAGCCTCCGTCGGAGGGATACTGAAGCTTTCTTT.

The gene calls are TRBV19 and TRBJ2-1; perhaps D is TRBD1 or TRBD2 (5 bases each). Trimming took off 3 bases at V and 6 bases at J, with 15 bases between the two ends. This CDR3 region has 15 residues. CDR1 is LNHDA, CDR2 SQIVND, per germline (reference sequence). The CDR3, as DNA: TGTGCCAGTAGTATCGGAATGGGGGATGGCAATGAGCAGTTCTTC. It translates to CASSIGMGDGNEQFF.

V gene TRBV6-1 combines with J gene TRBJ2-2; TRBD2 is a possible D gene (5 bases). This CDR3 spans 13 amino acids. Between the trimmed V and J ends, which lost 8 bases and 6 bases, there was a span of 13 bases. The V gene's germline CDR1 is MNHNS and CDR2 SASEGT. The CDR3 sequence: CASGRAYAGELFF. CDR3 bases: TGTGCCAGCGGGCGGGCTTACGCCGGGGAGCTGTTTTTT.

This clone occurred a few times. The chain couples TRBV5-6 to TRBJ1-5, with a tentative D call TRBD1 (5 bases). V lost 0 bases, J lost 7 bases, and 8 bases lay in between. This CDR3 is 13 amino acids long. The germline V gene has CDR1 SGHDT and CDR2 YYEEEE. CDR3 sequence: CASSLAGRQPQHF. DNA for the CDR3: TGTGCCAGCAGCTTGGCAGGGAGGCAGCCCCAGCATTTT.

CDR3 sequence: CASSLGHGNTEAFF. The DNA for the CDR3 is TGTGCCAGCAGCTTGGGGCACGGAAACACTGAAGCTTTCTTT. This rearrangement joins TRBV5-8 to TRBJ1-1, with D unresolved. V gave up 0 bases and J gave up 2 bases, with 8 bases separating them. The germline CDR1 and CDR2 sequences are SGHTS and YDEGEE. The CDR3 contains 14 residues.

The rearrangement links TRBV11-2 to TRBJ2-7; 8 nucleotides align to TRBD1. The CDR3 is made up of 14 amino acids. Germline lookup yields CDR1 SGHAT and CDR2 FQNNGV. Trimming removed 3 bases from V and 7 bases from J; junction bases left unmatched: 8. CDR3 in amino acids: CASSFIPGQEEQYF. The CDR3 DNA reads as TGTGCCAGCAGCTTTATTCCGGGACAGGAAGAGCAGTACTTC.

The chain joins TRBV6-5 to TRBJ2-5; D not resolved. CDR3 size: 11 residues. Germline lookup yields CDR1 MNHEY and CDR2 SVGAGI. V lost 3 bases, J lost 5 bases, and 4 bases lay in between. The CDR3 DNA reads as TGTGCCAGCAGTTATCCCGAGACCCAGTACTTC. Its translation: CASSYPETQYF.

V is TRBV4-1 and J is TRBJ2-7, with D perhaps TRBD1 or TRBD2 (5 bases each). The germline CDR1 and CDR2 sequences are MGHRA and YSYEKL. The CDR3 is 14 residues long. Trimming took off 5 bases at V and 3 bases at J, with 14 bases between the two ends. The CDR3 DNA reads TGCGCCAGCAGCGCATCCAGGGAGATCTACGAGCAGTACTTC. Its protein product is CASSASREIYEQYF.

The chain joins TRBV7-9 to TRBJ1-2; D remains ambiguous. Trimming removed 8 bases at V and 2 bases at J, with 24 bases between. The germline CDR1 and CDR2 sequences are SEHNR and FQNEAQ (reference sequence). The length of the CDR3 is 17 residues. The CDR3 spells CASLGTNHDGGNYGYTF. In DNA, the CDR3 is TGTGCCAGCCTAGGTACCAATCACGACGGAGGAAACTATGGCTACACCTTC.

V gene TRBV5-1 combines with J gene TRBJ2-4, with TRBD2 identical over 7 bases. The CDR3 has 19 amino acids. With V trimmed by 1 base and J by 0 bases, 13 bases remained unmatched. Per germline, CDR1 SGHRS and CDR2 YFSETQ. CDR3 sequence: CASSLWSGATPLAKNIQYF. CDR3 coding DNA: TGCGCCAGCAGCTTGTGGAGCGGGGCCACCCCCTTAGCCAAAAACATTCAGTACTTC.

The J gene is TRBJ2-5, the V gene TRBV9, with D perhaps being TRBD1 or TRBD2 (6 bases each). Between the trimmed V and J ends, which lost 4 bases and 5 bases, there was a span of 15 bases. Germline V CDR1 and CDR2: SGDLS, YYNGEE. This CDR3 has 14 residues. The chain's CDR3 is CASSSGEVWETQYF. CDR3 nucleotides: TGTGCCAGCAGCTCAGGGGAGGTTTGGGAGACCCAGTACTTC.

This clone appeared once. V usage is TRBV13 and J usage is TRBJ2-4; 9 bases agree with TRBD1. Germline trimming cut 3 bases from V and 5 bases from J; bases unmatched to any gene: 2. Germline lookup yields CDR1 PRHDT and CDR2 FYEKMQ (reference sequence). The CDR3 covers 14 residues. CDR3 nucleotide sequence: TGTGCCAGCAGCTTCCGGGACAGGGAAAACATTCAGTACTTC. This translates into CASSFRDRENIQYF. The full variable domain, its missing parts supplied by reference TRBV13 and TRBJ2-4, is AAGVIQSPRHLIKEKRETATLKCYPIPRHDTVYWYQQGPGQDPQFLISFYEKMQSDKGSIPDRFSAQQFSDYHSELNMSSLELGDSALYFCASSFRDRENIQYFGAGTRLSVL.

The J gene is TRBJ2-7, the V gene TRBV30; 9 bases are a match to TRBD1. The CDR3 spans 12 residues. V was pared by 5 bases and J by 3 bases, with 2 bases of the junction left unmatched. Germline loops: CDR1 GTSNPN, CDR2 SVGIG (reference sequence). CDR3 in amino acids: CAWGTGNYEQYF. The CDR3 nucleotides are TGTGCCTGGGGGACAGGGAACTACGAGCAGTACTTC.

The gene calls are TRBV7-2 and TRBJ2-5; 9 positions agree with TRBD1. The V gene end was trimmed by 1 base and the J gene end by 2 bases; junction bases not matched to a gene: 5. Germline lookup yields CDR1 SGHTA and CDR2 FQGNSA. The CDR3 length is 16 residues. CDR3 region: CASSLVGQGRQETQYF. The CDR3 DNA is TGTGCCAGCAGCTTAGTAGGACAGGGGAGACAAGAGACCCAGTACTTC.

In this sample, this clone turned up once. The V and J genes are TRBV11-2 and TRBJ2-3; D is perhaps TRBD1 (6 bases). Per the germline V gene, CDR1 is SGHAT and CDR2 is FQNNGV. The CDR3 is made up of 17 amino acids. The V end lost 3 bases, the J end lost 1 base, and 17 bases lay between the germline ends. For the CDR3, the DNA is TGTGCCAGCAGCTTTCTTTTTTCAGGGGTTGGCACAGATACGCAGTATTTT. Encoded protein: CASSFLFSGVGTDTQYF.

As DNA, the CDR3 is TGCGCCAGCAGCCAAGATCTGGGCGGCTACGAGCAGTACTTC. Residues: CASSQDLGGYEQYF. This chain joins TRBV4-3 and TRBJ2-5; D is uncertain. The J call may be mistaken, given a closer DNA end match to TRBJ2-7. Looked up from germline, CDR1 is LGHNA and CDR2 is YSLEER. The CDR3 length is 14 residues.

The chain uses TRBV6-1 and TRBJ2-2; D is possibly TRBD2 (5 bases). Germline V gene data show CDR1 as MNHNS and CDR2 as SASEGT. Deletions cut 8 bases from V and 2 bases from J, with 9 bases between. The CDR3 has 13 amino acids. The CDR3 is CASRAENTGELFF. The CDR3 DNA reads as TGTGCCAGCCGAGCGGAAAACACCGGGGAGCTGTTTTTT.

The chain uses TRBV29-1 and TRBJ2-7; TRBD1 might be the D (6 bases). V dropped 1 base and J dropped 3 bases, with 19 bases sitting between them. This CDR3 has 16 amino acids. Germline assignment: CDR1 SQVTM and CDR2 ANQGSEA. The CDR3 region is CSVEVPRDRTIYEQYF. In nucleotides, the CDR3 is TGCAGCGTTGAAGTCCCCCGAGACAGGACGATCTACGAGCAGTACTTC.

In DNA, the CDR3 is TGTGCCAGCAGTGAGGGAGACTCTTATCAGCCCCAGCATTTT. As protein: CASSEGDSYQPQHF. This chain joins TRBV6-1 and TRBJ1-5, with D unclear. V shed 3 bases and J shed 5 bases, with 11 bases lying between them. The CDR3 totals 14 residues. From germline, CDR1 is MNHNS and CDR2 SASEGT.

The genes are TRBV6-5 and TRBJ1-5; D gene ambiguous. The V end was cut by 0 bases, the J end by 6 bases, with 9 bases between. The CDR3 has 14 amino acids. Germline CDR1 reads MNHEY; CDR2 reads SVGAGI. CDR3 sequence reads: CASSYSGSGQPQHF. DNA for the CDR3: TGTGCCAGCAGTTACTCAGGTTCGGGTCAGCCCCAGCATTTT.